A single T cell receptor beta chain is shown here with its context. Using immunoSEQ multiplex PCR, the repertoire was profiled, and TCRdb retains in-frame clones only, with some absent. The sample carries over 70,000 clones, roughly 87% recorded once. The data were obtained in a study of blood T cell repertoires in COVID-19. This CDR3 has 14 amino acids. CDR1 is MNHEY and CDR2 is SVGAGI in the germline V gene. V lost 7 bases to trimming and J lost 2 bases; unmatched junction nucleotides: 4. The sequencing sample was made of peripheral blood. The source is a man between 18 and 35 years old with COVID-19, enrolled during active disease. The chain carries TRBV6-5 and TRBJ1-2; 10 bases align to TRBD1. The CDR3 sequence is CASKGTGENYGYTF. DNA of the CDR3: TGTGCCAGCAAGGGGACAGGGGAGAACTATGGCTACACCTTC.